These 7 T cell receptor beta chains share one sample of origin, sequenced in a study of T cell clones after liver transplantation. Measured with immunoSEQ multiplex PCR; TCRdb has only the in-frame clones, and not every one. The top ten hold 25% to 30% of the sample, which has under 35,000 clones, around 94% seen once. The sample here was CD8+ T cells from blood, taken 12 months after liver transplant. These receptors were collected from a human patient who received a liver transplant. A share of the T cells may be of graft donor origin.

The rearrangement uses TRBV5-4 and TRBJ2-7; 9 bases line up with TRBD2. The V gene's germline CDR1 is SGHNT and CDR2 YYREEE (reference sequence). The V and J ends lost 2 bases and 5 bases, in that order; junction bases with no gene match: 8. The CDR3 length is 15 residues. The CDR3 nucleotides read TGTGCCAGCAGCTTTGGTCCGGGACTAGCTGACGAGCAGTACTTC. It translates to CASSFGPGLADEQYF.

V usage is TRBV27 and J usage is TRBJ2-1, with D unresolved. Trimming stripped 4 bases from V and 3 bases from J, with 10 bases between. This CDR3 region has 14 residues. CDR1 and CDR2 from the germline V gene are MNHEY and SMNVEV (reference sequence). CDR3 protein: CASSSPHVYNEQFF. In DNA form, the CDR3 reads TGTGCCAGCAGTTCCCCCCACGTCTACAATGAGCAGTTCTTC.

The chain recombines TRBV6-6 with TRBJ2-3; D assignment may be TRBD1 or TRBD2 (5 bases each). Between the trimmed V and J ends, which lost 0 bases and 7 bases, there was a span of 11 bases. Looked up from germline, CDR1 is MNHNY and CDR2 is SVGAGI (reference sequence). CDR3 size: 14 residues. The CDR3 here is CASSYSEGTNTQYF. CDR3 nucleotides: TGTGCCAGCAGTTACTCCGAGGGGACGAATACGCAGTATTTT.

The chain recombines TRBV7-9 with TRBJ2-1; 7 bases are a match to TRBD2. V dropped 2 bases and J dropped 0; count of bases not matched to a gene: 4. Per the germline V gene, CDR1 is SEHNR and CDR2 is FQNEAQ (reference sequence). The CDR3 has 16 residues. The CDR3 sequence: CASSLLGLDSYNEQFF. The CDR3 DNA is TGTGCCAGCAGCTTACTTGGACTAGACTCCTACAATGAGCAGTTCTTC.

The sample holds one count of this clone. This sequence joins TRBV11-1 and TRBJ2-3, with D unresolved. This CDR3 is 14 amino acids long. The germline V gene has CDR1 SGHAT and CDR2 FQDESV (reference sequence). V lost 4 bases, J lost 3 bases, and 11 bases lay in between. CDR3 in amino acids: CASSSPFGTDTQYF. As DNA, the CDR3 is TGTGCCAGCAGCTCACCGTTTGGTACAGATACGCAGTATTTT.

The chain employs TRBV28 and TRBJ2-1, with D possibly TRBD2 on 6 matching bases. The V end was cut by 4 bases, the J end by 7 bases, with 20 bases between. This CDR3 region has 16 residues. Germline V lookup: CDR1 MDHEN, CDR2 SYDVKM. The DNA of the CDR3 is TGTGCCAGCAGTTACCTCCTAGCGAGACTAAGAAATGAGCAGTTCTTC. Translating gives CASSYLLARLRNEQFF.

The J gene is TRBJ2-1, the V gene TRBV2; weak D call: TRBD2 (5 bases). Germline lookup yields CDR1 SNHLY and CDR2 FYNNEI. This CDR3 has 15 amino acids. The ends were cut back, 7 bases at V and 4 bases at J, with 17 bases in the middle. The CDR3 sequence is CASIQEVAKYNEQFF. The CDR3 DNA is TGTGCCAGCATCCAGGAGGTAGCGAAGTACAATGAGCAGTTCTTC. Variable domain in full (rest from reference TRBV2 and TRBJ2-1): EPEVTQTPSHQVTQMGQEVILRCVPISNHLYFYWYRQILGQKVEFLVSFYNNEISEKSEIFDDQFSVERPDGSNFTLKIRSTKLEDSAMYFCASIQEVAKYNEQFFGPGTRLTVL.